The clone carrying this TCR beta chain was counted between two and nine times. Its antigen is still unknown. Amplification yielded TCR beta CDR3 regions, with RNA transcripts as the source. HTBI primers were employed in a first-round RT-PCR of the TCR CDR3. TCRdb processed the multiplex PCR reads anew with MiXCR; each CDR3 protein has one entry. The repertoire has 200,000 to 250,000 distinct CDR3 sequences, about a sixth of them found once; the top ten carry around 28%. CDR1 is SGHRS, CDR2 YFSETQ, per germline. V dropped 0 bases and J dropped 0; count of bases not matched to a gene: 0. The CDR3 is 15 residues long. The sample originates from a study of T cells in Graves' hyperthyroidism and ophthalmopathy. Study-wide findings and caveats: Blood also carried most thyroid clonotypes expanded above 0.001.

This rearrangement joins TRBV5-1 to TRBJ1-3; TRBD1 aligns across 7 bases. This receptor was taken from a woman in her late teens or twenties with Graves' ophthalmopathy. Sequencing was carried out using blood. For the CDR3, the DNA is TGCGCCAGCAGCTTGGGGGACAGCTCTGGAAACACCATATATTTT. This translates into CASSLGDSSGNTIYF.